The TCR beta chain described here comes from a study of blood T cells in healthy people across ages. Study-wide background: Per two T cells, about one barcoded beta molecule was captured through template switching.

Primers used in a second PCR of about 6 to 12 cycles were a sample-barcoded 5' primer and a J-beta primer mix. Each cDNA molecule was tagged by a template-switch adaptor with 12 random nucleotides. TCRdb passed the 5' RACE reads through MiXCR, listing each CDR3 protein once. Of 650,000 to 700,000 distinct CDR3 sequences in the sample, around 50% were seen once. Trimming removed 3 bases from V and 2 bases from J, with 11 bases in between. The CDR3 is 14 amino acids. For this clonotype: Antigen: not known.

Study findings and constraints: Long-lived donors carried more naive CD4+ cells and greater diversity than aged donors.

The material sequenced was blood. This chain links TRBV12-3 or TRBV12-4 with TRBJ2-7; TRBD2 is a possible D gene (5 bases). The receptor comes from a woman older than 75 in good health. The CDR3 protein is CASSFSGYTYEQYF. DNA for the CDR3: TGTGCCAGCAGTTTCTCGGGGTATACCTACGAGCAGTACTTC.